This T cell receptor beta chain derives from a study of patients and donors after allogeneic stem cell transplantation. In TCRdb, the RT-PCR reads were re-called with MiXCR into one record per CDR3 protein. The repertoire has about a million distinct CDR3 sequences, more than 15% of them found once; the top ten carry roughly 6%. The length of the CDR3 is 14 residues. Germline V gene sequence: CDR1 SEHNR, CDR2 FQNEAQ (reference sequence). Trimming took off 7 bases at V and 3 bases at J, with 16 bases between the two ends. This sequence originates from a human donor who was either an allogeneic HSCT recipient or a stem cell or donor lymphocyte infusion donor (not recorded which). It is not recorded whose cells these are; they may come from a transplant donor. The sample was blood, either unsorted or a sorted T cell fraction (not recorded which). The V call is TRBV7-9, the J call TRBJ2-7, with D perhaps matching TRBD2 (6 bases). The CDR3 spells CASTTVEGNYEQYF. CDR3 nucleotide sequence: TGTGCCAGCACCACTGTGGAGGGGAACTACGAGCAGTACTTC.